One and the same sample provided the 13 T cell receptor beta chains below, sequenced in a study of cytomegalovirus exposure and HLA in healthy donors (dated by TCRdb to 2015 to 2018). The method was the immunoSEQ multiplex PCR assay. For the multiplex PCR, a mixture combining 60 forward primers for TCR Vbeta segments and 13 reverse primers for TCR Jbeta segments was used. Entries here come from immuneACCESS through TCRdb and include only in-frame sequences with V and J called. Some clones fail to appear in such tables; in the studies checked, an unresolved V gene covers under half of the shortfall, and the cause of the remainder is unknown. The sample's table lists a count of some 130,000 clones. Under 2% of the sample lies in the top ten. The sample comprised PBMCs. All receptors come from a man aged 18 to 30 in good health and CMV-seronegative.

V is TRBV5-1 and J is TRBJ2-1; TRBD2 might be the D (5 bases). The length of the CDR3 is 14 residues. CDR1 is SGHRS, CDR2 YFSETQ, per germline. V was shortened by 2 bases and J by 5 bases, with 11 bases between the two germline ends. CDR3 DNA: TGCGCCAGCAGCTTTACGGGAACTGACAATGAGCAGTTCTTC. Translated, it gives CASSFTGTDNEQFF.

For the CDR3, the DNA is TGTGCCAGCAGCACGACCAAAACAGGGGCAGATACGCAGTATTTT. Protein product: CASSTTKTGADTQYF. J is TRBJ2-3 and V is TRBV11-1; 7 nucleotides line up with TRBD1. With V trimmed by 5 bases and J by 4 bases, 9 bases remained unmatched. The CDR3 consists of 15 residues. Per the germline V gene, CDR1 is SGHAT and CDR2 is FQDESV (reference sequence).

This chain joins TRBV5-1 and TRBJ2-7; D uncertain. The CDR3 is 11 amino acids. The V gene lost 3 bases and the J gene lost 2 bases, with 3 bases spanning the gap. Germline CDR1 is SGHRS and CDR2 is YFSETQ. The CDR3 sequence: CASSSAYEQYF. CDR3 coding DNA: TGCGCCAGCAGCTCTGCCTACGAGCAGTACTTC.

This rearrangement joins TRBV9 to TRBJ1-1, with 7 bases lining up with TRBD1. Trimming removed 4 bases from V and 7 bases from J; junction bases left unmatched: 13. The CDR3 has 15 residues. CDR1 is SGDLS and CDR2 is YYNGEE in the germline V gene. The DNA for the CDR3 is TGTGCCAGCAGCCCCCCCGGGCGGGACAGCAGTGAAGCTTTCTTT. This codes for CASSPPGRDSSEAFF.

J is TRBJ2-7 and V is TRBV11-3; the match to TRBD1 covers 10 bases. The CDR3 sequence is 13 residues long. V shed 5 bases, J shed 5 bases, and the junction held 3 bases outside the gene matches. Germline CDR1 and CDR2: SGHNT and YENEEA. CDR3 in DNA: TGTGCCAGCAGCCTCGGACAGGGGGACGAGCAGTACTTC. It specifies CASSLGQGDEQYF.

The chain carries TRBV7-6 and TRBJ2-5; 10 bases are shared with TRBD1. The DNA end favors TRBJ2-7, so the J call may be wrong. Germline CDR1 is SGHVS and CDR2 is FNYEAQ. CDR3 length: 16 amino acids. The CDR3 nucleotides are TGTGCCAGCAGCTTAACTGGACAGGGGGAAGCCTACGAGCAGTACTTC. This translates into CASSLTGQGEAYEQYF.

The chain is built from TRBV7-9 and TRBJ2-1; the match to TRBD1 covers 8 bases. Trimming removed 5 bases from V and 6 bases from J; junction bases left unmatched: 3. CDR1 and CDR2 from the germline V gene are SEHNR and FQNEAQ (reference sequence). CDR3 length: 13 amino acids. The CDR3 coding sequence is TGTGCCAGCAGCCCAACAGGGGGCAATGAGCAGTTCTTC. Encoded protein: CASSPTGGNEQFF.

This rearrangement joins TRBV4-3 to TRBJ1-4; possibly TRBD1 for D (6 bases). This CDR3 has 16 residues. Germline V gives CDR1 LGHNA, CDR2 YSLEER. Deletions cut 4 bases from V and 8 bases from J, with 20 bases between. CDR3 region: CASSPIYREGGEKLFF. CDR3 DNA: TGCGCCAGCAGCCCTATTTACAGGGAGGGAGGGGAAAAACTGTTTTTT.

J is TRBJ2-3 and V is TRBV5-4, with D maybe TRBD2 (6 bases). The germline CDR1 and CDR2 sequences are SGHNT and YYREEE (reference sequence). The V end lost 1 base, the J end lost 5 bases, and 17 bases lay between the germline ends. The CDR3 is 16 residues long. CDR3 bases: TGTGCCAGCAGCTTGTCTCCAGCGGGCTTTGTAGATACGCAGTATTTT. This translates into CASSLSPAGFVDTQYF.

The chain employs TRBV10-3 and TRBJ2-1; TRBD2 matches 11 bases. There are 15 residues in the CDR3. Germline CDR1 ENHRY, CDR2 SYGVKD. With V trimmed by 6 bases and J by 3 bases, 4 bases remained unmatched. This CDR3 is CAISSTSGDYNEQFF. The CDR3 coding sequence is TGTGCCATCAGCTCGACTAGCGGGGACTACAATGAGCAGTTCTTC.

The DNA for the CDR3 is TGTGCCAGCAGCAGCACGACACCAGTCTCCTACGAGCAGTACTTC. This codes for CASSSTTPVSYEQYF. The rearrangement links TRBV7-9 to TRBJ2-7, with unresolved D. The CDR3 consists of 15 residues. The V end lost 5 bases, the J end lost 0 bases, and 14 bases lay between the germline ends. Germline V gene lookup returns CDR1 SEHNR and CDR2 FQNEAQ (reference sequence).

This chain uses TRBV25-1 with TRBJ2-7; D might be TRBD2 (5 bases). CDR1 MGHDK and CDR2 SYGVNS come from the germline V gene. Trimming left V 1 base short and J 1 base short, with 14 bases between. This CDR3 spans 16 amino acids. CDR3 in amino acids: CASSESWASGSYEQYF. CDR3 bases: TGTGCCAGCAGTGAATCTTGGGCGTCGGGATCCTACGAGCAGTACTTC.

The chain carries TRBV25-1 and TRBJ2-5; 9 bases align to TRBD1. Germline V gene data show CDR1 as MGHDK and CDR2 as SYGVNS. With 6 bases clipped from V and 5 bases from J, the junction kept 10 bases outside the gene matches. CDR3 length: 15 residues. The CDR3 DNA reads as TGTGCCAGCAGCCCCCCCGGGACAGGGTCCGAGACCCAGTACTTC. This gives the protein CASSPPGTGSETQYF. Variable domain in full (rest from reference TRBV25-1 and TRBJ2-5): EADIYQTPRYLVIGTGKKITLECSQTMGHDKMYWYQQDPGMELHLIHYSYGVNSTEKGDLSSESTVSRIRTEHFPLTLESARPSHTSQYLCASSPPGTGSETQYFGPGTRLLVL.